The following is a T cell receptor (beta chain) sequence with its context. Antigen unknown. Vbeta (60) and Jbeta (13) primers were used in the PCR. Libraries were prepared by immunoSEQ multiplex PCR; TCRdb keeps only in-frame clonotypes and omits some of them. The table records about 95,000 clones, about four fifths of them present only once. The data belong to a study of cytomegalovirus exposure and HLA in healthy donors. Whole-study findings and limits: Associated with cytomegalovirus, according to the listing, were 164 TCR beta chains. Researchers reported from a later analysis that most CMV-associated TCR beta chains appeared HLA-restricted.

The CDR3 extends over 14 amino acids. With 4 bases clipped from V and 3 bases from J, the junction kept 5 bases outside the gene matches. Germline V gene lookup returns CDR1 SGHRS and CDR2 YFSETQ. Input material: PBMCs. The chain couples TRBV5-1 to TRBJ2-3, with 7 bases that match TRBD2. The sequence derives from a middle-aged woman in good health and CMV-seronegative. The CDR3 nucleotides are TGCGCCAGCAGCCTGCTAGCGGTAACAGATACGCAGTATTTT. Amino acids: CASSLLAVTDTQYF.